This entry lists 22 T cell receptor beta chains sequenced from one sample in a study of Graves' ophthalmopathy and Graves' hyperthyroidism. RNA transcripts were the source from which TCR beta CDR3 regions were amplified. First-round RT-PCR with HTBI primers preceded a second-round multiplex PCR. Each CDR3 protein is one row after TCRdb ran MiXCR on the multiplex PCR reads. There are 900,000 to 1,200,000 distinct CDR3 sequences in the sample; approximately 35% occur only once, and 11% lies in the top ten. Material: peripheral blood or thyroid tissue (not recorded which). The receptors here all came from an adult man with Graves' hyperthyroidism.

The chain links TRBV5-1 to TRBJ2-7; 13 bases match TRBD2. The CDR3 consists of 15 residues. Germline V gene data show CDR1 as SGHRS and CDR2 as YFSETQ. V lost 7 bases, J lost 2 bases, and 6 bases stayed unmatched. CDR3 in amino acids: CASCQGLAGAYEQYF. The CDR3 DNA reads TGCGCCAGCTGCCAAGGACTAGCGGGAGCCTACGAGCAGTACTTC.

This clonotype was observed a handful of times. The V call is TRBV6-5, the J call TRBJ2-7; 8 bases fit TRBD1. The CDR3 totals 16 residues. With 6 bases clipped from V and 5 bases from J, the junction kept 15 bases outside the gene matches. Germline V lookup: CDR1 MNHEY, CDR2 SVGAGI. CDR3 residues: CASRTAGDRTSHEQYF. In nucleotides, the CDR3 is TGTGCCAGCAGGACGGCTGGGGACAGGACATCACACGAGCAGTACTTC.

This clonotype turned up a few times. This sequence joins TRBV18 and TRBJ1-4; the D gene is possibly TRBD1 (5 bases). Germline CDR1 KGHSH, CDR2 LQKENI. The CDR3 has 13 residues. Trimming shortened V by 3 bases and J by 8 bases, and 10 bases separated the two germline ends. Here the CDR3 DNA reads TGTGCCAGCTCACCCAGGGTGGACGAAAAACTGTTTTTT. It is translated as CASSPRVDEKLFF.

The J gene is TRBJ2-2, the V gene TRBV4-1, with D tentatively TRBD2 (6 bases). The CDR3 contains 16 residues. CDR1 and CDR2 (germline): MGHRA, YSYEKL. V was trimmed by 0 bases and J by 1 base, leaving 9 bases between them. CDR3 sequence: CASSQETGVNTGELFF. CDR3 bases: TGCGCCAGCAGCCAAGAAACGGGGGTGAACACCGGGGAGCTGTTTTTT.

In DNA, the CDR3 is TGTGCCATCAGTACAACAGGCCCCACTGAAGCTTTCTTT. Its translation is CAISTTGPTEAFF. This chain joins TRBV10-3 and TRBJ1-1; the D gene is possibly TRBD1 (5 bases). CDR3 length: 13 amino acids. Germline CDR1 reads ENHRY; CDR2 reads SYGVKD. The germline V and J ends were trimmed by 5 bases and 4 bases, with 11 bases remaining between them.

This clonotype has just a few counts. The chain couples TRBV9 to TRBJ1-4, with D possibly TRBD1 on 5 matching bases. Germline lookup yields CDR1 SGDLS and CDR2 YYNGEE. The ends were cut back, 3 bases at V and 8 bases at J, with 20 bases in the middle. The CDR3 is 16 amino acids. The CDR3 here is CASSGEARDPREKLFF. The CDR3 bases are TGTGCCAGCAGCGGAGAGGCCCGGGACCCTCGGGAAAAACTGTTTTTT.

This clonotype showed up many times. The V call is TRBV9, the J call TRBJ1-2, with D perhaps matching TRBD1 (5 bases). Germline V lookup: CDR1 SGDLS, CDR2 YYNGEE. Deletions cut 4 bases from V and 1 base from J, with 14 bases between. The CDR3 runs 15 residues. CDR3 region: CASSISRDGNYGYTF. The CDR3 nucleotides are TGTGCCAGCAGCATCAGCCGGGACGGTAACTATGGCTACACCTTC.

This clonotype was seen only a few times. This chain connects TRBV6-5 to TRBJ1-6; 7 bases map to TRBD1. The junction had 2 bases not matched to a gene; V was cut back by 5 bases and J by 1 base. This CDR3 has 15 amino acids. Per germline, CDR1 MNHEY and CDR2 SVGAGI. CDR3 coding DNA: TGTGCCAGCAGTGACAGGGTATCCTATAATTCACCCCTCCACTTT. Its translation is CASSDRVSYNSPLHF.

As to this clonotype: A clone one base away is much larger, so this may be a read error. V and J are TRBV7-3 and TRBJ2-2; TRBD1 is a possible D gene (5 bases). The CDR3 loop spans 14 amino acids. Trimming removed 7 bases at V and 1 base at J, with 10 bases between. Germline V gene lookup returns CDR1 SGHTA and CDR2 FQGTGA. The CDR3 DNA follows: TGTGCCAGCATACCCCAGGGGAACACCGGGGAGCTGTTTTTT. Encoded protein: CASIPQGNTGELFF.

Regarding this clonotype: A much larger clone differs by one base, so this may be a read error. The chain is built from TRBV10-2 and TRBJ2-7; 7 positions agree with TRBD1. The J segment lost 3 bases and the V segment lost 7 bases, leaving 3 bases of the junction unmatched. Germline CDR1 reads WSHSY; CDR2 reads SAAADI. This CDR3 is 12 amino acids long. The CDR3 nucleotides read TGCGCCAGCAACAGGGGAAACTACGAGCAGTACTTC. It is translated as CASNRGNYEQYF.

In its sample, this clonotype was seen many times. The chain carries TRBV10-3 and TRBJ2-7; 8 nucleotides align to TRBD2. Germline V gene data show CDR1 as ENHRY and CDR2 as SYGVKD. Trimming cost V 4 bases and J 2 bases; bases outside gene matches: 7. This CDR3 spans 15 amino acids. The DNA of the CDR3 is TGTGCCATCAGTGGAGTAGCGGGAACCCCCTACGAGCAGTACTTC. Residues: CAISGVAGTPYEQYF.

This clonotype was recorded a few times. This chain links TRBV25-1 with TRBJ2-3; D unclear. V gave up 4 bases and J gave up 2 bases, with 16 bases separating them. Per the germline V gene, CDR1 is MGHDK and CDR2 is SYGVNS. The CDR3 is made up of 16 amino acids. CDR3 sequence (DNA): TGTGCCAGCAGTGGGCCCACATTACTTCACACAGATACGCAGTATTTT. The encoded protein is CASSGPTLLHTDTQYF. The full variable domain, its missing parts supplied by reference TRBV25-1 and TRBJ2-3, is EADIYQTPRYLVIGTGKKITLECSQTMGHDKMYWYQQDPGMELHLIHYSYGVNSTEKGDLSSESTVSRIRTEHFPLTLESARPSHTSQYLCASSGPTLLHTDTQYFGPGTRLTVL.

The V and J genes are TRBV12-3 or TRBV12-4 and TRBJ1-2; D perhaps matches TRBD1 (5 bases). Trimming removed 1 base at V and 8 bases at J, with 11 bases between. The CDR3 sequence is 13 residues long. CDR3 DNA sequence: TGTGCCAGCAGTTTAGAGGGGACCAGGGGCTACACCTTC. This encodes CASSLEGTRGYTF.

This clonotype was seen at least ten times. The V call is TRBV19, the J call TRBJ1-6; 9 bases map to TRBD1. This CDR3 has 13 residues. With 5 bases clipped from V and 9 bases from J, the junction kept 2 bases outside the gene matches. The germline CDR1 and CDR2 sequences are LNHDA and SQIVND (reference sequence). In nucleotides, the CDR3 is TGTGCCAGTAGTGGGACAGGGACTTCACCCCTCCACTTT. This sequence encodes CASSGTGTSPLHF.

This clonotype was counted many times. The V and J genes are TRBV19 and TRBJ2-7; D may match TRBD1 or TRBD2 (5 bases each). This CDR3 region has 15 residues. Looked up from germline, CDR1 is LNHDA and CDR2 is SQIVND (reference sequence). The V and J ends lost 4 bases and 0 bases respectively, with 13 bases between them. The CDR3: CASSRDGISSYEQYF. In DNA, the CDR3 is TGTGCCAGTAGTAGGGACGGGATTAGCTCCTACGAGCAGTACTTC.

J is TRBJ2-6 and V is TRBV12-3 or TRBV12-4; D assignment may be TRBD1 or TRBD2 (5 bases each). V shed 6 bases and J shed 3 bases, with 12 bases lying between them. This CDR3 contains 15 residues. CDR3 bases: TGTGCCAGCAGCACTCGGGGCTTTGGGGCCAACGTCCTGACTTTC. It translates to CASSTRGFGANVLTF.

V gene TRBV5-1 combines with J gene TRBJ1-6; 7 nucleotides agree with TRBD1. The trim removed 0 bases at V and 6 bases at J, leaving 9 bases unmatched. The CDR3 spans 17 residues. Germline assignment: CDR1 SGHRS and CDR2 YFSETQ. The CDR3 nucleotides are TGCGCCAGCAGCTTGGGAACAGGGGTGAACACTAATTCACCCCTCCACTTT. Amino acids: CASSLGTGVNTNSPLHF.

The chain is built from TRBV7-2 and TRBJ2-7; 7 bases line up with TRBD1. Germline V lookup: CDR1 SGHTA, CDR2 FQGNSA. This CDR3 is built from 16 residues. V lost 0 bases to trimming and J lost 3 bases; unmatched junction nucleotides: 8. In DNA form, the CDR3 reads TGTGCCAGCAGCTTAGCGACAGGGTGCTTTAGCTACGAGCAGTACTTC. This sequence encodes CASSLATGCFSYEQYF.

The chain combines TRBV29-1 with TRBJ2-7; D perhaps matches TRBD1 (6 bases). Looked up from germline, CDR1 is SQVTM and CDR2 is ANQGSEA. The CDR3 is 14 residues long. V was pared by 7 bases and J by 0 bases, with 16 bases between. This CDR3 is CSACSGTSSYEQYF. In DNA form, the CDR3 reads TGCAGCGCTTGCTCCGGGACAAGCTCCTACGAGCAGTACTTC.

Ten or more counts support this clonotype. This sequence joins TRBV10-3 and TRBJ1-5; 7 bases line up with TRBD1. Germline loops: CDR1 ENHRY, CDR2 SYGVKD. The CDR3 consists of 13 residues. With V trimmed by 5 bases and J by 6 bases, 4 bases remained unmatched. CDR3 loop: CAISRDSGQPQHF. The DNA for the CDR3 is TGTGCCATCAGTCGGGACAGCGGTCAGCCCCAGCATTTT.

This clonotype appeared many times. This chain joins TRBV5-1 and TRBJ1-4; TRBD1 matches 7 bases. The V gene end was trimmed by 5 bases and the J gene end by 5 bases; junction bases not matched to a gene: 9. This CDR3 spans 15 amino acids. Germline V gives CDR1 SGHRS, CDR2 YFSETQ. The CDR3 reads CASRKLGQRNEKLFF. CDR3 DNA sequence: TGCGCCAGCAGAAAATTGGGACAGAGGAATGAAAAACTGTTTTTT.

Details on this clonotype: A read error may explain this, as a much larger clone is one base away. This chain links TRBV20-1 with TRBJ1-2, with D perhaps TRBD1 (5 bases). This CDR3 spans 15 amino acids. Germline assignment: CDR1 DFQATT and CDR2 SNEGSKA (reference sequence). The CDR3 region is CSASRRGSANCGYTF. In DNA form, the CDR3 reads TGCAGTGCTTCTCGACGGGGCTCCGCTAACTGTGGCTACACCTTC.